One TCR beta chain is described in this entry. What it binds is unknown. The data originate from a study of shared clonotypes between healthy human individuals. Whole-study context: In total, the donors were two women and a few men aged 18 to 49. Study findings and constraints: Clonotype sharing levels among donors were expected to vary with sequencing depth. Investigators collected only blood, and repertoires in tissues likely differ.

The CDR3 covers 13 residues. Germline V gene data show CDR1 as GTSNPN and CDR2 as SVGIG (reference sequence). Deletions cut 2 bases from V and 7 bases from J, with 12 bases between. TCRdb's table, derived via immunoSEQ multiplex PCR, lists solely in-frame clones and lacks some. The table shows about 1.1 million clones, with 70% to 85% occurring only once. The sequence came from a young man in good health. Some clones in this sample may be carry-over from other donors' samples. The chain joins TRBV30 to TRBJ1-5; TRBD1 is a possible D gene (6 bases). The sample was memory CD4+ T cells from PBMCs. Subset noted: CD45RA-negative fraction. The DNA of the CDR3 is TGTGCCTGGAGTCCAGGGGCAGGGCAGCCCCAGCATTTT. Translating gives CAWSPGAGQPQHF.